The 15 T cell receptor beta chains below were found in one sample sequenced in a study of T cells in Graves' hyperthyroidism and ophthalmopathy. From RNA transcripts, TCR beta CDR3 regions were amplified. The TCR CDR3 was amplified in a first-round RT-PCR using the HTBI primer set. TCRdb re-called the multiplex PCR reads with MiXCR, one entry per CDR3 protein. This sample has roughly 500,000 distinct CDR3 sequences, with roughly 14% found just once. Material: blood. The source is a young woman with Graves' hyperthyroidism that later progressed to Graves' ophthalmopathy.

This clonotype came up many times. This chain joins TRBV20-1 and TRBJ2-5; TRBD2 matches 7 bases. CDR3 length: 14 amino acids. Germline V gene data show CDR1 as DFQATT and CDR2 as SNEGSKA (reference sequence). Losses at the gene ends were 6 bases for V and 4 bases for J; bases not matched to a gene: 11. The chain's CDR3 is CSALKRGGRETQYF. The CDR3 nucleotides read TGCAGTGCCCTGAAGCGGGGCGGGAGAGAGACCCAGTACTTC.

This clonotype has just a few counts. The rearrangement joins TRBV5-1 to TRBJ2-7; 8 nucleotides align to TRBD2. This CDR3 comprises 14 residues. The ends lost 4 bases at V and 7 bases at J; junction bases unmatched: 10. Germline CDR1 reads SGHRS; CDR2 reads YFSETQ. For the CDR3, the DNA is TGCGCCAGCAGCCCGGCGGGGGGTGCAGGGGAGCAGTACTTC. Its translation: CASSPAGGAGEQYF.

This clonotype was observed many times. The V call is TRBV20-1, the J call TRBJ2-1; TRBD2 is a possible D gene (6 bases). The V end was cut by 1 base, the J end by 4 bases, with 11 bases between. Germline V gene lookup returns CDR1 DFQATT and CDR2 SNEGSKA (reference sequence). This CDR3 contains 14 residues. The CDR3 sequence is CSARVVGTYNEQFF. The DNA for the CDR3 is TGCAGTGCTAGAGTTGTCGGGACTTACAATGAGCAGTTCTTC.

This clonotype was counted only a few times. The chain is built from TRBV29-1 and TRBJ2-1; 12 positions match TRBD2. V dropped 7 bases and J dropped 4; count of bases not matched to a gene: 5. CDR3 length equals 14 residues. Germline-derived CDR1 and CDR2 are SQVTM and ANQGSEA. DNA for the CDR3: TGCAGCGCCCTGGGACTAGCGGGTTACAATGAGCAGTTCTTC. Its translation is CSALGLAGYNEQFF.

The chain employs TRBV7-2 and TRBJ2-1; D is ambiguous. The CDR3 is 14 residues long. The ends were cut back, 5 bases at V and 8 bases at J, with 16 bases in the middle. Germline V CDR1 and CDR2: SGHTA, FQGNSA. In nucleotides, the CDR3 is TGTGCCAGCAGCCTGTCTACTCCTGGGGATGAGCAGTTCTTC. Translation: CASSLSTPGDEQFF.

In its sample, this clonotype was seen many times. The chain carries TRBV6-5 and TRBJ2-3; D assignment may be TRBD1 or TRBD2 (5 bases each). Trimming shortened V by 2 bases and J by 3 bases, and 15 bases separated the two germline ends. This CDR3 has 16 residues. Germline V lookup: CDR1 MNHEY, CDR2 SVGAGI. CDR3 DNA sequence: TGTGCCAGCAGTTACGGACCCCGGGGCAGAACAGATACGCAGTATTTT. Its protein is CASSYGPRGRTDTQYF.

The chain has TRBV7-3 and TRBJ2-2, with D unclear. Germline V gene data show CDR1 as SGHTA and CDR2 as FQGTGA. The germline V and J ends were trimmed by 5 bases and 0 bases, with 7 bases remaining between them. This CDR3 has 14 amino acids. CDR3 loop: CASSVDSNTGELFF. Written as DNA, the CDR3 is TGTGCCAGCAGCGTTGATTCGAACACCGGGGAGCTGTTTTTT.

This clonotype was detected a few times. The rearrangement uses TRBV5-8 and TRBJ2-1, with unresolved D. This CDR3 spans 17 amino acids. V lost 0 bases and J lost 7, with 20 bases in between. Germline CDR1 reads SGHTS; CDR2 reads YDEGEE. The CDR3 here is CASSLAVFLRTMNEQFF. CDR3 nucleotides: TGTGCCAGCAGCTTGGCCGTTTTTTTAAGGACGATGAATGAGCAGTTCTTC.

This sequence joins TRBV3-1 and TRBJ1-5, with unresolved D. Trimming took 6 bases from V and 6 from J, leaving 15 bases between them. Germline CDR1 and CDR2: LGHDT and YNNKEL (reference sequence). The CDR3 has 14 amino acids. CDR3 amino acids: CASRHSGDSQPQHF. The CDR3 nucleotides are TGTGCCAGCAGGCATTCAGGTGATAGTCAGCCCCAGCATTTT. Filled out from reference TRBV3-1 and TRBJ1-5, the complete variable domain reads DTAVSQTPKYLVTQMGNDKSIKCEQNLGHDTMYWYKQDSKKFLKIMFSYNNKELIINETVPNRFSPKSPDKAHLNLHINSLELGDSAVYFCASRHSGDSQPQHFGDGTRLSIL.

This clonotype was detected many times. The chain carries TRBV12-3 or TRBV12-4 and TRBJ2-1; 8 bases are shared with TRBD2. The CDR3 consists of 15 residues. V lost 6 bases to trimming and J lost 0 bases; unmatched junction nucleotides: 4. The CDR3 sequence is CASSTSGYSYNEQFF. Here the CDR3 DNA reads TGTGCCAGCAGCACTAGCGGTTACTCCTACAATGAGCAGTTCTTC.

This clonotype has only a few counts. The chain joins TRBV19 to TRBJ2-7, with no clear D. This CDR3 comprises 14 residues. Trimming shortened V by 7 bases and J by 4 bases, and 17 bases separated the two germline ends. CDR1 and CDR2 from the germline V gene are LNHDA and SQIVND (reference sequence). The CDR3 nucleotides are TGTGCCAGTACGGCTAACTCAAAAGGATACGAGCAGTACTTC. Protein product: CASTANSKGYEQYF.

The sample holds many counts of this clonotype. The chain carries TRBV11-2 and TRBJ1-5, with 9 bases matching TRBD1. The V gene's germline CDR1 is SGHAT and CDR2 FQNNGV. The CDR3 consists of 15 residues. Losses at the gene ends were 5 bases for V and 0 bases for J; bases not matched to a gene: 2. The CDR3 nucleotides are TGTGCCAGCAGCGCGACAGGGGGTAGCAATCAGCCCCAGCATTTT. The encoded protein is CASSATGGSNQPQHF.

This clonotype was recorded at least ten times. The V call is TRBV7-9, the J call TRBJ2-7; D is unresolved. Germline values: CDR1 SEHNR, CDR2 FQNEAQ (reference sequence). The CDR3 is 14 amino acids. V lost 1 base and J 6 bases, leaving 13 bases between the germline ends. The CDR3, as DNA: TGTGCCAGCAGCTTAGAACGGGTCTGGGGCGAGCAGTACTTC. Protein: CASSLERVWGEQYF. Full variable domain (rest looked up from reference TRBV7-9 and TRBJ2-7): DTGVSQNPRHKITKRGQNVTFRCDPISEHNRLYWYRQTLGQGPEFLTYFQNEAQLEKSRLLSDRFSAERPKGSFSTLEIQRTEQGDSAMYLCASSLERVWGEQYFGPGTRLTVT.

The sample holds a few counts of this clonotype. This chain joins TRBV14 and TRBJ2-1; TRBD1 might be the D (6 bases). From germline, CDR1 is SGHDN and CDR2 FVKESK. This CDR3 is built from 12 residues. With 3 bases removed from V and 14 bases from J, the gap between germline ends came to 14 bases. The CDR3 loop reads CASSQGAPEKFF. DNA of the CDR3: TGTGCCAGCAGCCAGGGGGCCCCAGAAAAGTTCTTC.

A few counts support this clonotype. V usage is TRBV24-1 and J usage is TRBJ2-1; D perhaps matches TRBD1 (6 bases). Germline V CDR1 and CDR2: KGHDR, SFDVKD. Trimming took 5 bases from V and 4 from J, leaving 11 bases between them. CDR3 length: 14 residues. CDR3 coding DNA: TGTGCCACCAGTGGGCCCGGACAGTACAATGAGCAGTTCTTC. Encoded protein: CATSGPGQYNEQFF.